This T cell receptor (beta chain) was sequenced during a study of tumor and adjacent non-tumor tissue in lung cancer. Overall study: Each sample yielded 3.5 million to 4.5 million productive TCRbeta reads on average.

Details on this clonotype: Its antigen is not identified. Mismatch with germline at one junction end may stem from a read error.

A modified ARM-PCR protocol with three rounds of nested PCR amplified TCRbeta. TCRdb redid the calling of the multiplex PCR reads with MiXCR, one entry per CDR3 protein. Here the sample spans fewer than 100,000 distinct CDR3 sequences, about 77% being singletons. RNA was extracted from bulk tissue without any cell sorting. More than 3 cm separated this lung sample from the edge of the tumor. Between August and November 2014, newly diagnosed, chemotherapy-naive lung cancer patients underwent thoracic surgery in China. This CDR3 region has 13 residues. Germline-derived CDR1 and CDR2 are SGHAT and FQNNGV. Findings and limits, study-wide: Shorter survival was associated with higher TCR diversity in tumors. Tumor repertoires had a smaller top 100 clone share than normal lung.

The TCR was taken from a woman aged 45-65 years with non-small cell lung cancer. The specimen was distant non-tumor lung tissue. This chain joins TRBV11-2 and TRBJ1-3; a possible D gene is TRBD1 (6 bases). The CDR3 region has the DNA TGTCCCAGCAGTTCAGGGGCTGGAAACACCATATATTTT. This sequence encodes CPSSSGAGNTIYF.